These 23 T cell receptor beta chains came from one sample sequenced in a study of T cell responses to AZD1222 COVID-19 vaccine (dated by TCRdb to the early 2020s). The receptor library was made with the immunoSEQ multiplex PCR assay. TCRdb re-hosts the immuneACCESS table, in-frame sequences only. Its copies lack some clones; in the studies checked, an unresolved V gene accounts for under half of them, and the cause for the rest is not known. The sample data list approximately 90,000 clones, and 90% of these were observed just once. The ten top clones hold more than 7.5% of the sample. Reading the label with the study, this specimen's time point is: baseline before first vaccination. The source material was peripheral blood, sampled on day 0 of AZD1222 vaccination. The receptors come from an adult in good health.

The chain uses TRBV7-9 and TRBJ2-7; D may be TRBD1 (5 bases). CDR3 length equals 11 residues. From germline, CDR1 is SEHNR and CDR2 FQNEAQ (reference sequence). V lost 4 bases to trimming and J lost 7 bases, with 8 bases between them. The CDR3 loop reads CASSSRTEQYF. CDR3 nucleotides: TGTGCCAGCAGCTCGAGGACAGAGCAGTACTTC.

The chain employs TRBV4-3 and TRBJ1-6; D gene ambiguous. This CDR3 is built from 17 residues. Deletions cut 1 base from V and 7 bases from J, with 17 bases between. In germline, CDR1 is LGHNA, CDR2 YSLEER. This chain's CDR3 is CASSQVPWVGYNSPLHF. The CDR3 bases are TGCGCCAGCAGCCAAGTGCCTTGGGTGGGGTACAATTCACCCCTCCACTTT.

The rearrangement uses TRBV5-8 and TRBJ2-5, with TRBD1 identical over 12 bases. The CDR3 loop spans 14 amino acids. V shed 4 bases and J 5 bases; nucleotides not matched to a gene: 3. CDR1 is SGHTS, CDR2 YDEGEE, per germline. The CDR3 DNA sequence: TGTGCCAGCAGCGGGACAGGGGGCTGGGAGACCCAGTACTTC. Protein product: CASSGTGGWETQYF.

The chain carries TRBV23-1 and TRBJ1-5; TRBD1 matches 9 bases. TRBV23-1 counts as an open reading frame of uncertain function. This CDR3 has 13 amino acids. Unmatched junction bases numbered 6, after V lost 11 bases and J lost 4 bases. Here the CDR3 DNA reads TGCGCCGGCCGGGACAGGGATAATCAGCCCCAGCATTTT. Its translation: CAGRDRDNQPQHF.

CDR3: CASSPGPITDTQYF. The CDR3 coding sequence is TGCGCCAGCAGCCCCGGACCTATCACAGATACGCAGTATTTT. The gene calls are TRBV5-1 and TRBJ2-3; D gene ambiguous. The CDR3 totals 14 residues. V was cut by 4 bases and J by 2 bases, with 11 bases left in between. Germline V gene lookup returns CDR1 SGHRS and CDR2 YFSETQ.

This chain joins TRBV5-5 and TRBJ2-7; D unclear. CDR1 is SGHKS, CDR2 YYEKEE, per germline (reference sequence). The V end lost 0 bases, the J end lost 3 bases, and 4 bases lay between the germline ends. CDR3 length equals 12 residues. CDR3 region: CASSLGGYEQYF. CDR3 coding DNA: TGTGCCAGCAGCTTGGGGGGCTACGAGCAGTACTTC. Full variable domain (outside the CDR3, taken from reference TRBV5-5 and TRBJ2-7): DAGVTQSPTHLIKTRGQQVTLRCSPISGHKSVSWYQQVLGQGPQFIFQYYEKEERGRGNFPDRFSARQFPNYSSELNVNALLLGDSALYLCASSLGGYEQYFGPGTRLTVT.

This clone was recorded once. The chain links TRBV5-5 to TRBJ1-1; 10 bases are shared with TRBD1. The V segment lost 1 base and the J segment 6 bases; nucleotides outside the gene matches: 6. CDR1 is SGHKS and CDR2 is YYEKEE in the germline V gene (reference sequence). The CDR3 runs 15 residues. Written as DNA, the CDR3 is TGTGCCAGCAGCTTGAGGACAGGGGGAAGTGCTGAAGCTTTCTTT. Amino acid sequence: CASSLRTGGSAEAFF.

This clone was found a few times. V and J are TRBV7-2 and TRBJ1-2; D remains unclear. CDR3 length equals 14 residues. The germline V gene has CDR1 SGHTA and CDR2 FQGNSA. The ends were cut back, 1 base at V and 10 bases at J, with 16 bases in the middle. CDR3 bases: TGTGCCAGCAGCTTAGGGGATATCCACGGTCTCTACACCTTC. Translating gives CASSLGDIHGLYTF.

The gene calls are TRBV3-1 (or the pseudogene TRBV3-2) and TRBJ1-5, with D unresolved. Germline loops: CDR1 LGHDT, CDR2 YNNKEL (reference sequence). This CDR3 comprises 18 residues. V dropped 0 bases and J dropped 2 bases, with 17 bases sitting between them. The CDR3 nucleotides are TGTGCCAGCAGCCAAGATAATCGAGGGAGGGAGGGCAATCAGCCCCAGCATTTT. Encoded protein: CASSQDNRGREGNQPQHF.

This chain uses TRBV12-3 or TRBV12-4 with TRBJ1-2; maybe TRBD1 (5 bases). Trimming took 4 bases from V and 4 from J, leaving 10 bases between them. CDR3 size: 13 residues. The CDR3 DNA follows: TGTGCCAGCAGTTGGGGGACCCGCTATGGCTACACCTTC. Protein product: CASSWGTRYGYTF.

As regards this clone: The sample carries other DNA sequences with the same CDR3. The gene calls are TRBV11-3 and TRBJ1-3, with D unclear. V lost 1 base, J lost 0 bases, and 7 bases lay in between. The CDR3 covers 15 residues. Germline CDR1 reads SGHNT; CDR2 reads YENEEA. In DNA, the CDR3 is TGTGCCAGCAGCTTAGGTCTCGGCTCTGGAAACACCATATATTTT. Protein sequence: CASSLGLGSGNTIYF.

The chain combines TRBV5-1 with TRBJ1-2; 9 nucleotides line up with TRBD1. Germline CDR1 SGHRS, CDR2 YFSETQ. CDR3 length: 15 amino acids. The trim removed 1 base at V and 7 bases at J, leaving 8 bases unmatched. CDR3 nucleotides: TGCGCCAGCAGCTTGCTTTTGGGGGACAGGGTTGGCTACACCTTC. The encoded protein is CASSLLLGDRVGYTF. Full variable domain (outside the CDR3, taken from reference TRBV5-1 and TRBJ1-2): KAGVTQTPRYLIKTRGQQVTLSCSPISGHRSVSWYQQTPGQGLQFLFEYFSETQRNKGNFPGRFSGRQFSNSRSEMNVSTLELGDSALYLCASSLLLGDRVGYTFGSGTRLTVV.

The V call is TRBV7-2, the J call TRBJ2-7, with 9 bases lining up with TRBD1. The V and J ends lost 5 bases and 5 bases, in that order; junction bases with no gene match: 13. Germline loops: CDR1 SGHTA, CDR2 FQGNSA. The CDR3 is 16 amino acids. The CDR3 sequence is CASSGHRDRVTDEQYF. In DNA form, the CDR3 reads TGTGCCAGCAGCGGCCACCGGGACAGGGTTACGGACGAGCAGTACTTC.

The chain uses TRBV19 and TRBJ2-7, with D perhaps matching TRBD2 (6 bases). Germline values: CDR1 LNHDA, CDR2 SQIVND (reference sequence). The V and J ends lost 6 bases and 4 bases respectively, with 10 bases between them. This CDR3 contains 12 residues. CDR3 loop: CASSTGVYEQYF. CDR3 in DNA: TGTGCCAGTAGCACGGGGGTGTACGAGCAGTACTTC.

CDR3 bases: TGTGCCAGCAGCTTACGGGGAGGCAATGAGCAGTTCTTC. This encodes CASSLRGGNEQFF. The chain couples TRBV5-4 to TRBJ2-1; maybe TRBD2 (6 bases). CDR3 size: 13 residues. Germline V gives CDR1 SGHNT, CDR2 YYREEE (reference sequence). The V and J ends lost 2 bases and 6 bases respectively, with 9 bases between them.

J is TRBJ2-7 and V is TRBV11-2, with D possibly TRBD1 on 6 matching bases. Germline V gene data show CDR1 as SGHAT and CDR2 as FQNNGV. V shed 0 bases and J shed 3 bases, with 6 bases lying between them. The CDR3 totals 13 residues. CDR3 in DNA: TGTGCCAGCAGCTTAGAACAGGGCTACGAGCAGTACTTC. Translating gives CASSLEQGYEQYF.

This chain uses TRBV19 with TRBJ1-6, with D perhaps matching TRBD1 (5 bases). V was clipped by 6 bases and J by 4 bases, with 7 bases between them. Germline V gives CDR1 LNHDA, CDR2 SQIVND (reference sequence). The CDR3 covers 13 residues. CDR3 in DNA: TGTGCCAGTAGGGGGCTATATAATTCACCCCTCCACTTT. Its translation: CASRGLYNSPLHF.

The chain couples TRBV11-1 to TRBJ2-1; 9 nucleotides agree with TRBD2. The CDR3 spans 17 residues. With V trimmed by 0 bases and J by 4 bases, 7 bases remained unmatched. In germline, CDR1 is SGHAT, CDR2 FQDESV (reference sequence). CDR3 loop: CASSLAVWRGGYNEQFF. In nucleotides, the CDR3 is TGTGCCAGCAGCTTAGCGGTTTGGCGGGGGGGATACAATGAGCAGTTCTTC.

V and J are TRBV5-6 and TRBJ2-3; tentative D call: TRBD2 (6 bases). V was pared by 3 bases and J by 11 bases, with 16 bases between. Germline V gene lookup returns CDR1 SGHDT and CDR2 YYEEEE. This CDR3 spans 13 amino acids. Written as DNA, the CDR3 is TGTGCCAGCAGCTGGCGGACCCTGGGGGGGCAGTATTTT. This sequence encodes CASSWRTLGGQYF. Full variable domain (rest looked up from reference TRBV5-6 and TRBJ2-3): DAGVTQSPTHLIKTRGQQVTLRCSPKSGHDTVSWYQQALGQGPQFIFQYYEEEERQRGNFPDRFSGHQFPNYSSELNVNALLLGDSALYLCASSWRTLGGQYFGPGTRLTVL.

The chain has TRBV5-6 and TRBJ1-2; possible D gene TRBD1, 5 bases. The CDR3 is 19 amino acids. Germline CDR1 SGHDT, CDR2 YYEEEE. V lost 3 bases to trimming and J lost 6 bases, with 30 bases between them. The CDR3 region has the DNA TGTGCCAGCAGCTCGCTTGGCGTCGGACACCTTCCTCTACCCGATGGCTACACCTTC. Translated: CASSSLGVGHLPLPDGYTF.

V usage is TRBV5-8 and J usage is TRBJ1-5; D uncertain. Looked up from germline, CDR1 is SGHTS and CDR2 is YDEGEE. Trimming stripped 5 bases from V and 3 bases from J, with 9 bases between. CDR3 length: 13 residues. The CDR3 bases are TGTGCCAGCAGTCCCGACTTCAATCAGCCCCAGCATTTT. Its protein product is CASSPDFNQPQHF.

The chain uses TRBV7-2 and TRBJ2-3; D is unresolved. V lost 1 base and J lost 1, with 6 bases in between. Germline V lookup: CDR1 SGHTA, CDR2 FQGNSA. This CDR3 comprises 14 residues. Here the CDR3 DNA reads TGTGCCAGCAGCTTAGGACCCCGCACAGATACGCAGTATTTT. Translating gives CASSLGPRTDTQYF. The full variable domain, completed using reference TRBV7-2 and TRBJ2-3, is GAGVSQSPSNKVTEKGKDVELRCDPISGHTALYWYRQSLGQGLEFLIYFQGNSAPDKSGLPSDRFSAERTGGSVSTLTIQRTQQEDSAVYLCASSLGPRTDTQYFGPGTRLTVL.

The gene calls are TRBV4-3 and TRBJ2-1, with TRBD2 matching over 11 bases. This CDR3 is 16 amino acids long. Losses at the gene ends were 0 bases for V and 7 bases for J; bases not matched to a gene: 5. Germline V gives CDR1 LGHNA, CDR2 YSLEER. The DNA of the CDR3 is TGCGCCAGCAGCCAAGATGTAGTAGCGGGGGGGAATGAGCAGTTCTTC. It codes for CASSQDVVAGGNEQFF.